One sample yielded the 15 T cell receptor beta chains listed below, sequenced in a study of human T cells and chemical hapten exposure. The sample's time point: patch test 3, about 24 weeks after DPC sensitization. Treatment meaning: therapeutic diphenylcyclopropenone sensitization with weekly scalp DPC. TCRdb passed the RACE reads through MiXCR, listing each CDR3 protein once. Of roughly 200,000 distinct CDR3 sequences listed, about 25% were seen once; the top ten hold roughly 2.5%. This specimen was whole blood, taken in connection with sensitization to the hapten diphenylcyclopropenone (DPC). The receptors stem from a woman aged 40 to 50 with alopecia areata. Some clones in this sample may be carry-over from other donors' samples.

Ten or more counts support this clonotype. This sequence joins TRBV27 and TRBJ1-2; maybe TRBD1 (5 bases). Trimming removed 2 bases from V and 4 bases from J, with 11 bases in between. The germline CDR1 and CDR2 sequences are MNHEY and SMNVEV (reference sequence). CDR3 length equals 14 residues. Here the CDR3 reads CASSLGARGYGYTF. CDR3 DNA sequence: TGTGCCAGCAGTTTAGGGGCGAGGGGCTATGGCTACACCTTC.

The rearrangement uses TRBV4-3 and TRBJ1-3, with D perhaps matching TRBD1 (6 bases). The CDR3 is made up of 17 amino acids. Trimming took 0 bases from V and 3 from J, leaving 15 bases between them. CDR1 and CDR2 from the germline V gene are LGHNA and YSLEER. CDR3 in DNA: TGCGCCAGCAGCCAAGAGCGTGGGGGGGGCCTTGGAAACACCATATATTTT. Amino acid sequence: CASSQERGGGLGNTIYF.

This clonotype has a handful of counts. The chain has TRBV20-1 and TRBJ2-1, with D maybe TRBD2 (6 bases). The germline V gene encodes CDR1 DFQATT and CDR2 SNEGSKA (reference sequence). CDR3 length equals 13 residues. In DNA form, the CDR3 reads TGCAGCGGCAATCTAGCGCAGTACAATGAGCAGTTCTTC. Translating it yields CSGNLAQYNEQFF.

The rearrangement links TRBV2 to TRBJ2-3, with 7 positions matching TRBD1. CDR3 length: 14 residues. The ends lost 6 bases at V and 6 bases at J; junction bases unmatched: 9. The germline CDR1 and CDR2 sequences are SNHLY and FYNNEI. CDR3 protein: CASRRTGLDDTQYF. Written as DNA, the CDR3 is TGTGCCAGCAGGAGGACAGGTCTTGACGATACGCAGTATTTT.

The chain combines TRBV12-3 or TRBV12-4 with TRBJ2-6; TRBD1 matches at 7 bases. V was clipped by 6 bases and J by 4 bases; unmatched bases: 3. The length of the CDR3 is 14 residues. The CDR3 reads CASRTGAGANVLTF. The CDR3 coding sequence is TGTGCCAGCAGAACAGGGGCCGGGGCCAACGTCCTGACTTTC.

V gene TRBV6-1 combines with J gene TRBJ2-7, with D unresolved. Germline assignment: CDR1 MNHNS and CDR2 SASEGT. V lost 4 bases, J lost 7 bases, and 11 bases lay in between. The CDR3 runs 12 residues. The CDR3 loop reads CASSGSESEQYF. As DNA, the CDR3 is TGTGCCAGCAGTGGGTCAGAATCTGAGCAGTACTTC.

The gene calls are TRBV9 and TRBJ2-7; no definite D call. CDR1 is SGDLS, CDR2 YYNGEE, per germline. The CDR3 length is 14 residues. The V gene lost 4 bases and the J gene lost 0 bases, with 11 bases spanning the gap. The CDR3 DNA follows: TGTGCCAGCAGCCTTAACACCTACTCCTACGAGCAGTACTTC. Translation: CASSLNTYSYEQYF.

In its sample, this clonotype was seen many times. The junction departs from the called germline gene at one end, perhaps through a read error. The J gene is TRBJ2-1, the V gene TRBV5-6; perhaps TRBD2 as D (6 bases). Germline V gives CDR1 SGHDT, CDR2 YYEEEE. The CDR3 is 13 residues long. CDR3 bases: TGTGCCAGCAGCTTATCCGGGCGGGGCCTCTTGGTCTTC. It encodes CASSLSGRGLLVF.

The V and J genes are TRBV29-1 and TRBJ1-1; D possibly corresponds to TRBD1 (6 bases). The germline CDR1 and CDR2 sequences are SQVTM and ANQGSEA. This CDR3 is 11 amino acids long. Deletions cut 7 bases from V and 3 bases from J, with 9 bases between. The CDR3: CSATGYTEAFF. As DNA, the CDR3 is TGCAGCGCGACAGGATACACTGAAGCTTTCTTT.

CDR3 sequence reads: CASTPPGTMNSPLHF. CDR3 nucleotides: TGTGCCAGCACCCCCCCTGGGACAATGAATTCACCCCTCCACTTT. The rearrangement links TRBV28 to TRBJ1-6, with D possibly TRBD1 on 6 matching bases. V lost 7 bases and J 7 bases, leaving 17 bases between the germline ends. The CDR3 loop spans 15 amino acids. The germline V gene encodes CDR1 MDHEN and CDR2 SYDVKM.

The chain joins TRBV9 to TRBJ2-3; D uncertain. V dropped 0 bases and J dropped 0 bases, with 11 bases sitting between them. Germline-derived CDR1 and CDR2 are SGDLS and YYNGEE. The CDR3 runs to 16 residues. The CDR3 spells CASSVGHPASTDTQYF. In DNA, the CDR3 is TGTGCCAGCAGCGTAGGGCACCCTGCTAGCACAGATACGCAGTATTTT.

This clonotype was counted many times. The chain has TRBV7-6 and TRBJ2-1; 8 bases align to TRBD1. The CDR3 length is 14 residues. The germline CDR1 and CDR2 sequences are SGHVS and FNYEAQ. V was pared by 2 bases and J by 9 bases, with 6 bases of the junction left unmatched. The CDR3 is CASSLWQGASEQFF. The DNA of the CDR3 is TGTGCCAGCAGCTTATGGCAGGGGGCCAGTGAGCAGTTCTTC. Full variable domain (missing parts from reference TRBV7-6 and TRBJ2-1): GAGVSQSPRYKVTKRGQDVALRCDPISGHVSLYWYRQALGQGPEFLTYFNYEAQQDKSGLPNDRFSAERPEGSISTLTIQRTEQRDSAMYRCASSLWQGASEQFFGPGTRLTVL.

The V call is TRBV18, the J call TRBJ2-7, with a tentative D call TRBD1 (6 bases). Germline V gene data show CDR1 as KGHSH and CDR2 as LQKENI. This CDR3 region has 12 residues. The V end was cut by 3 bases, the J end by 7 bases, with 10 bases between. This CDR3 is CASSPDQGEQYF. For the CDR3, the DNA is TGTGCCAGCTCACCTGACCAGGGGGAGCAGTACTTC.

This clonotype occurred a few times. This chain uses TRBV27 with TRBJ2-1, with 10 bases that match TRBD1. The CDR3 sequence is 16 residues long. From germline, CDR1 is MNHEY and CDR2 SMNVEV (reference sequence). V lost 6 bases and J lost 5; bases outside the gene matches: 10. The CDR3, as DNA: TGTGCCAGCAGCTACCTCCGGGACAGGGGTAACAATGAGCAGTTCTTC. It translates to CASSYLRDRGNNEQFF.

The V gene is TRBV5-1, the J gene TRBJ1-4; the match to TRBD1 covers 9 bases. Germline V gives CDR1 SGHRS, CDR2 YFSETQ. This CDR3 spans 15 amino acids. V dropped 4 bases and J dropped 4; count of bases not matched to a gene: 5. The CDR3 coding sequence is TGCGCCAGCAGCAGGACAGGGGATCTTAATGAAAAACTGTTTTTT. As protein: CASSRTGDLNEKLFF. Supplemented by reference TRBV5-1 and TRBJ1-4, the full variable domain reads KAGVTQTPRYLIKTRGQQVTLSCSPISGHRSVSWYQQTPGQGLQFLFEYFSETQRNKGNFPGRFSGRQFSNSRSEMNVSTLELGDSALYLCASSRTGDLNEKLFFGSGTQLSVL.